Each of the 2 T cell receptor beta chains below was sequenced from the same sample in a study of T cell responses to AZD1222 COVID-19 vaccine. Using immunoSEQ multiplex PCR, the repertoire was profiled, and TCRdb retains in-frame clones only, with some absent. The sample lists about 120,000 clones; about 83% were seen once. The material was peripheral blood, obtained on day 0 of AZD1222 vaccination. The receptors derive from an adult in good health.

J is TRBJ1-1 and V is TRBV9; the D gene is possibly TRBD1 (6 bases). Trimming stripped 8 bases from V and 0 bases from J, with 11 bases between. CDR3 length: 13 residues. Germline V gene lookup returns CDR1 SGDLS and CDR2 YYNGEE. The CDR3: CARTGEMNTEAFF. The CDR3 coding sequence is TGTGCCAGGACAGGAGAGATGAACACTGAAGCTTTCTTT.

The chain links TRBV11-3 to TRBJ1-2; D unclear. Germline loops: CDR1 SGHNT, CDR2 YENEEA. V lost 1 base, J lost 10 bases, and 13 bases lay in between. The CDR3 covers 13 residues. The CDR3 here is CASSLGAGIDYTF. The CDR3 DNA sequence: TGTGCCAGCAGCTTAGGGGCCGGGATTGACTACACCTTC.